What follows are 9 T cell receptor beta chains derived from one specimen sequenced in a study of T cells in Graves' hyperthyroidism and ophthalmopathy. Authors of the study amplified TCR beta CDR3 regions from RNA transcripts. In the first-round RT-PCR of the TCR CDR3, the HTBI primer set was used. In TCRdb, the multiplex PCR reads were re-called with MiXCR into one record per CDR3 protein. The sample holds a few hundred thousand distinct CDR3 sequences; about 22% are singletons and the top ten take under 55%. The sample comprised blood. The source is a woman in her sixties or seventies with Graves' ophthalmopathy.

This chain uses TRBV11-2 with TRBJ2-1; the D call may be TRBD1 or TRBD2 (5 bases each). The CDR3 is 11 amino acids. Trimming left V 10 bases short and J 9 bases short, with 13 bases between. Germline V gives CDR1 SGHAT, CDR2 FQNNGV. Here the CDR3 reads CATPRGSEQFF. The DNA for the CDR3 is TGTGCCACCCCGAGGGGAAGTGAGCAGTTCTTC. Full variable domain (outside the CDR3, taken from reference TRBV11-2 and TRBJ2-1): EAGVAQSPRYKIIEKRQSVAFWCNPISGHATLYWYQQILGQGPKLLIQFQNNGVVDDSQLPKDRFSAERLKGVDSTLKIQPAKLEDSAVYLCATPRGSEQFFGPGTRLTVL.

The gene calls are TRBV3-1 and TRBJ1-5; D call uncertain. The CDR3 totals 14 residues. The germline gives CDR1 LGHDT, CDR2 YNNKEL (reference sequence). V lost 0 bases to trimming and J lost 6 bases, with 9 bases between them. The CDR3 DNA reads as TGTGCCAGCAGCCAAGAAGGGCCTGGTCAGCCCCAGCATTTT. Translation gives CASSQEGPGQPQHF.

This clonotype was observed a handful of times. The CDR3 here is CASSQGAITEAFF. CDR3 in DNA: TGTGCCAGCAGTCAGGGGGCGATCACTGAAGCTTTCTTT. V usage is TRBV12-3 or TRBV12-4 and J usage is TRBJ1-1; TRBD1 matches at 8 bases. This CDR3 has 13 residues. V trimming: 5 bases; J trimming: 4 bases; junction bases outside the gene matches: 3.

The rearrangement links TRBV9 to TRBJ2-2; TRBD1 might be the D (6 bases). CDR1 is SGDLS and CDR2 is YYNGEE in the germline V gene. Between the trimmed V and J ends, which lost 4 bases and 5 bases, there was a span of 18 bases. CDR3 length: 16 amino acids. The CDR3 is CASSPDSRGWTGELFF. CDR3 nucleotide sequence: TGTGCCAGCAGCCCCGATTCCAGGGGATGGACCGGGGAGCTGTTTTTT.

In this sample, this clonotype turned up a few times. This chain uses TRBV30 with TRBJ1-3, with a weak D call TRBD1 (6 bases). CDR1 GTSNPN and CDR2 SVGIG come from the germline V gene (reference sequence). The CDR3 covers 12 residues. V gave up 4 bases and J gave up 6 bases, with 10 bases separating them. CDR3 sequence reads: CAWTKGENTIYF. The CDR3 nucleotides are TGTGCCTGGACGAAGGGGGAAAACACCATATATTTT.

The chain joins TRBV7-2 to TRBJ2-7; D uncertain. CDR1 and CDR2 (germline): SGHTA, FQGNSA. V lost 4 bases, J lost 0 bases, and 7 bases lay in between. The CDR3 is 13 residues long. CDR3 region: CASSSQSSYEQYF. CDR3 nucleotide sequence: TGTGCCAGCAGCTCCCAGAGCTCCTACGAGCAGTACTTC.

A few counts support this clonotype. The chain has TRBV19 and TRBJ1-5; D perhaps matches TRBD1 (5 bases). Germline V lookup: CDR1 LNHDA, CDR2 SQIVND (reference sequence). The CDR3 is 14 residues long. Trimming removed 6 bases from V and 2 bases from J, with 11 bases in between. Here the CDR3 DNA reads TGTGCCAGTAGAAACCCGGGGGGCAATCAGCCCCAGCATTTT. It translates to CASRNPGGNQPQHF. The full variable domain, completed using reference TRBV19 and TRBJ1-5, is DGGITQSPKYLFRKEGQNVTLSCEQNLNHDAMYWYRQDPGQGLRLIYYSQIVNDFQKGDIAEGYSVSREKKESFPLTVTSAQKNPTAFYLCASRNPGGNQPQHFGDGTRLSIL.

The V and J genes are TRBV6-1 and TRBJ2-5, with D unresolved. Per the germline V gene, CDR1 is MNHNS and CDR2 is SASEGT. The CDR3 covers 15 residues. Trimming cost V 0 bases and J 5 bases, with 13 bases left between them. Here the CDR3 reads CASSEAEVRVETQYF. DNA for the CDR3: TGTGCCAGCAGTGAAGCTGAGGTCCGGGTGGAGACCCAGTACTTC.

The J gene is TRBJ2-5, the V gene TRBV5-5; D call uncertain. Germline V gene data show CDR1 as SGHKS and CDR2 as YYEKEE (reference sequence). V was trimmed by 0 bases and J by 5 bases, leaving 11 bases between them. This CDR3 has 14 residues. The CDR3 DNA follows: TGTGCCAGCAGCTTGGGACGCGTCCGGGAGACCCAGTACTTC. This sequence encodes CASSLGRVRETQYF.